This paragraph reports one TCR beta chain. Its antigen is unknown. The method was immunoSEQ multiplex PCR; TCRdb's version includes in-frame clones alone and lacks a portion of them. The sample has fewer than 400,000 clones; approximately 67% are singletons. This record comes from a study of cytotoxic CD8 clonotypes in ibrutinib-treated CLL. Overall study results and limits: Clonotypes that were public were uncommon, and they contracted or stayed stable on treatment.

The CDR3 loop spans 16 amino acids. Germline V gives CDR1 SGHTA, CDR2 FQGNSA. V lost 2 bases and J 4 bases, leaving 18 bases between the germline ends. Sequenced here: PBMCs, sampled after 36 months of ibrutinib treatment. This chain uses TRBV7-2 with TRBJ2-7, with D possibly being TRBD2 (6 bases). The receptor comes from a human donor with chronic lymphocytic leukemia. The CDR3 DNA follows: TGTGCCAGCAGCTTAACGAAGACTAGTATGGGATACGAGCAGTACTTC. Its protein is CASSLTKTSMGYEQYF.